Listed here is a single TCR beta chain. Which antigen it targets is not known. No quality values exist for individual bases; no much larger clone is one base distant. The sample belongs to a study of T-cell memory formation after mild COVID-19 (dated by TCRdb to the early 2020s). Broadly, across the study: Most TCR sequence clusters were specific to one of the two donors. In a couple of donors, T-cell clones that expanded and contracted after mild COVID-19 were followed by sequencing TCRalpha and TCRbeta repertoires longitudinally. The cohort comprised two young, previously healthy adult volunteers, one female and one male.

From the cysteine through the phenylalanine, the CDR3 covers 15 amino acids. The read is trimmed to its CDR3 DNA, 45 bases read in frame from base 1. V gives up 1 base and J gives up 7 bases, and the segment between their germline ends measures 16 bases. CDR1 and CDR2 are read off the germline V gene as LGHNA and YSLEER. Ficoll-Paque density gradient centrifugation was used to isolate PBMCs. General findings and caveats noted by the study authors: SARS-CoV-2 specificity was not confirmed for the second-wave clones peaking on day 37. Some responding clones were detected in pre-infection memory, which suggested that pre-existing cross-reactive memory T cells had joined the SARS-CoV-2 response. Balanced CD4/CD8 phenotypes were observed for clones contracting from day 15 to 85, whereas a bias towards CD4+ was observed for a second wave of clones expanding from day 15 to 37. The study covered only a couple of mild cases, and larger cohorts including severe cases with pre-infection samples were considered necessary. Contracting CD4+ clones were found mainly in CM and EM memory subsets, while CD8+ clones were enriched in EMRA.

Sequencing instrument: Illumina NovaSeq 6000. TCRalpha and TCRbeta cDNA libraries were constructed by 5'RACE with constant-segment primers, with sample barcodes and unique molecular identifiers being introduced. Trizol reagent was used to extract RNA from every sample. Amplification of the libraries took two PCR steps, and the second step added a second sample barcode plus Illumina TruSeq adapters. The libraries were sequenced on an Illumina NovaSeq using 2 x 150 bp paired-end reads. On the study's bioinformatics: With migec v1.2.7, reads were demultiplexed and then collapsed into UMI-guided consensus sequences. Using mixcr v2.1.11, UMI consensuses were aligned to TRA and TRB V and J templates and then assembled into clonotypes. A clonotype was counted as expanded or contracted only when both edgeR and NoisET called the clonotype significant, with the noise models trained on biological replicates. For edgeR calls, the thresholds were a false discovery rate-adjusted p below 0.01 and a log2 fold-change of 1. As an exploratory analysis of dynamics, PCA with hierarchical clustering was applied to max-normalized trajectories of the 1000 most abundant clonotypes. The CD4 or CD8 phenotype of responding clones was assigned using the separately sequenced CD4+ and CD8+ repertoires. TCRdb passed the public sequencing reads through fastp at Q25 and MiXCR, retaining productive beta sequences. For every CDR3 protein sequence, its rows merge into one entry that carries the most common genes and DNA. TCRdb assigned the V and J calls; the authors' analysis was not used. For this sample the table gives under 250,000 distinct CDR3 sequences, of which over 9% were detected only once. The ten top clones hold around 20% of the sample.

Input material: PBMCs or a T cell subset sorted from them (not recorded which). This chain is built from TRBV4-3 and TRBJ1-1; TRBD1 might be the D gene, on 5 matching bases. This TCR came from a man between 18 and 35 years old who had mild COVID-19 (a few samples of this study predate the infection). The sample titles of this study are shuffled in the database, so cell type and time point are left out; the donor was told from shared clones. The CDR3 protein is CASSQGPYRQYEAFF. The nucleotide sequence reads TGCGCCAGCAGCCAAGGCCCGTATCGACAGTATGAAGCTTTCTTT.